This T cell receptor (beta chain) appears in the sequencing data of a study of beta chain features in type 1 diabetes. All of the sorted populations showed purity greater than 98%. The sequenced template was cDNA made from the entire isolated RNA. TCRdb's copy holds only in-frame clones and misses some; the assay was immunoSEQ multiplex PCR. Of roughly 180,000 clones listed, about 13% are singletons. Trimming removed 4 bases from V and 2 bases from J; junction bases left unmatched: 2. Germline V CDR1 and CDR2: SGDLS, YYNGEE. The CDR3 has 15 amino acids. This rearrangement joins TRBV9 to TRBJ2-4, with 11 bases identical to TRBD2. Sequencing was done on a sample of central memory CD4+ T cells from blood. This receptor was identified in a woman aged 18-30 years in good health. The CDR3 DNA is TGTGCCAGCAGCCTAGCGGGAGGTCCCAAAAACATTCAGTACTTC. It specifies CASSLAGGPKNIQYF.